Sequencing of this TCR beta chain was carried out in a study of regulatory and conventional T cells in RAG deficiency. Looked up from germline, CDR1 is GTSNPN and CDR2 is SVGIG (reference sequence). The CDR3 extends over 17 amino acids. V shed 0 bases and J 4 bases; nucleotides not matched to a gene: 12. Genomic DNA came from blood conventional CD4+ T cells gated CD25-low CD127-high. Study results and caveats: These Omenn syndrome Treg sorts may hold peripherally activated cells instead. Shorter CDR3s in all patient subsets; >90% Treg-Tconv overlap in Omenn.

Clones were sequenced by immunoSEQ multiplex PCR, and TCRdb holds only the in-frame ones, with some missing. The sample gives roughly 32,000 clones, 96% of which show up once; approximately 0.35% is in the top ten. Comments on this clone: Its antigen remains unknown.

This same sample was also taken into another study, of regulatory T cells. That source notes: The primer mix had 52 TRBV and 13 TRBJ primers.

This chain uses TRBV30 with TRBJ2-1; TRBD2 matches at 7 bases. This TCR derives from a human donor in good health. The sequencing input was CD25- CD4+ T cells sorted from blood. The CDR3 sequence: CAWSVSLGRRPYNEQFF. The CDR3 region has the DNA TGTGCCTGGAGTGTTTCCCTCGGGAGGCGTCCATACAATGAGCAGTTCTTC. Based on the CDR3 plus reference TRBV30 and TRBJ2-1, the full variable domain is SQTIHQWPATLVQPVGSPLSLECTVEGTSNPNLYWYRQAAGRGLQLLFYSVGIGQISSEVPQNLSASRPQDRQFILSSKKLLLSDSGFYLCAWSVSLGRRPYNEQFFGPGTRLTVL.